This is a list of T cell receptor beta chains from one sample in a study of shared clonotypes between healthy human individuals. Generated by immunoSEQ multiplex PCR, the TCRdb table keeps only in-frame clones and is missing some. The data contain 400,000 to 550,000 clones, roughly 85% of them singletons. The sample comprised PBMCs. Receptors were obtained from a woman in her thirties or forties in good health. Some clones in this sample may be carry-over from other donors' samples. Each CDR3 is given with its conserved first and last residue. D genes are given only for firm matches. Rows give clone size only sometimes, using once, few, many, or a class for an expanded clone.

V gene: TRBV18
clone size: few
D gene: -
J gene: TRBJ1-1
CDR3 DNA: TGTGCCAGCTCAGGATCACAGGATAATGAAGCTTTCTTT
CDR3 protein: CASSGSQDNEAFF

V gene: TRBV4-1
clone size: -
D gene: -
J gene: TRBJ1-4
CDR3 DNA: TGCGCCAGCAGCCCCGGGACCACTACGGCTAATGAAAAACTGTTTTTT
CDR3 protein: CASSPGTTTANEKLFF

V gene: TRBV2
clone size: once
D gene: TRBD2
J gene: TRBJ2-2
CDR3 DNA: TGTGCCAGCAGTGACCGACCAGCGGGAGTAACCTCCGGGGAGCTGTTTTTT
CDR3 protein: CASSDRPAGVTSGELFF

V gene: TRBV5-1
clone size: -
D gene: TRBD1
J gene: TRBJ2-3
CDR3 DNA: TGCGCCAGCAGCTCGCGGGACAGGGGGCGCATATATACGCAGTATTTT
CDR3 protein: CASSSRDRGRIYTQYF

V gene: TRBV10-3
clone size: -
D gene: -
J gene: TRBJ2-7
CDR3 DNA: TGTGCCATCAGTGGGGGTAGCGGAGGCGTCTACGAGCAGTACTTC
CDR3 protein: CAISGGSGGVYEQYF

V gene: TRBV2
clone size: once
D gene: -
J gene: TRBJ2-7
CDR3 DNA: TGTGCCAGCAGCGTACAGGGAGGGTTGGTCGAGCAGTACTTC
CDR3 protein: CASSVQGGLVEQYF

V gene: TRBV29-1
clone size: -
D gene: -
J gene: TRBJ2-7
CDR3 DNA: TGCAGCGTTGGGTCCAGACGGACCGGTGGTTACGAGCAGTACTTC
CDR3 protein: CSVGSRRTGGYEQYF

V gene: TRBV13
clone size: few
D gene: TRBD1
J gene: TRBJ2-7
CDR3 DNA: TGTGCCAGCAGCTTTTCGGGACAGGGGGCCCACGAGCAGTACTTC
CDR3 protein: CASSFSGQGAHEQYF

V gene: TRBV2
clone size: -
D gene: -
J gene: TRBJ2-5
CDR3 DNA: TGTGCCAGCGGACCCCGGGTTTCCCCAGAGACCCAGTACTTC
CDR3 protein: CASGPRVSPETQYF

V gene: TRBV28
clone size: -
D gene: TRBD1
J gene: TRBJ2-4
CDR3 DNA: TGTGCCAGCAGTTTCAGACAGGGTGACATTCAGTACTTC
CDR3 protein: CASSFRQGDIQYF

V gene: TRBV10-3
clone size: once
D gene: -
J gene: TRBJ2-5
CDR3 DNA: TGTGCCATCAGTGATGCCGCAAACCAAGAGACCCAGTACTTC
CDR3 protein: CAISDAANQETQYF

V gene: TRBV7-8
clone size: many
D gene: -
J gene: TRBJ2-6
CDR3 DNA: TGTGCCAGCAGCCCGACCCGGAATCAGCACCCTGGGGCCAACGTCCTGACTTTC
CDR3 protein: CASSPTRNQHPGANVLTF

V gene: TRBV5-6
clone size: many
D gene: -
J gene: TRBJ2-3
CDR3 DNA: TGTGCCAGCAGCTTGCCCGGGGCAGATACGCAGTATTTT
CDR3 protein: CASSLPGADTQYF

V gene: TRBV29-1
clone size: -
D gene: -
J gene: TRBJ1-2
CDR3 DNA: TGCAGCGTTGAAGTGTGGCAGGGTAATGGCTACACCTTC
CDR3 protein: CSVEVWQGNGYTF

V gene: TRBV9
clone size: -
D gene: -
J gene: TRBJ1-1
CDR3 DNA: TGTGCCAGCAGCACCCTGGGCAGTTTGAACACTGAAGCTTTCTTT
CDR3 protein: CASSTLGSLNTEAFF

V gene: TRBV14
clone size: -
D gene: -
J gene: TRBJ2-1
CDR3 DNA: TGTGCCAGCAGCCAATATGCGGCGAGCCGCCGGAATGAGCAGTTCTTC
CDR3 protein: CASSQYAASRRNEQFF

V gene: TRBV19
clone size: -
D gene: -
J gene: TRBJ1-1
CDR3 DNA: TGTGCCAGTAGTCCCCCCGGACTGAATGAAGCTTTCTTT
CDR3 protein: CASSPPGLNEAFF

V gene: TRBV10-3
clone size: -
D gene: -
J gene: TRBJ2-2
CDR3 DNA: TGTGCCATCAGTGTGGGGGGGGCGCAAGGGATGGAGCTGTTTTTT
CDR3 protein: CAISVGGAQGMELFF

V gene: TRBV15
clone size: few
D gene: -
J gene: TRBJ2-5
CDR3 DNA: TGTGCCACCAGCCAGGGTAGGAAAGAGACCCAGTACTTC
CDR3 protein: CATSQGRKETQYF

V gene: TRBV4-3
clone size: -
D gene: TRBD2
J gene: TRBJ2-5
CDR3 DNA: TGCGCCAGCAGCCAAGTTAATCCGGGACTAGCGGGAGTGAGGCAAGAGACCCAGTACTTC
CDR3 protein: CASSQVNPGLAGVRQETQYF

V gene: TRBV28
clone size: -
D gene: -
J gene: TRBJ2-7
CDR3 DNA: TGTGCCAGCAGTCCGTTAGGCGGACTTTTCGAGCAGTACTTC
CDR3 protein: CASSPLGGLFEQYF

V gene: TRBV30
clone size: -
D gene: TRBD1
J gene: TRBJ2-3
CDR3 DNA: TGTGCCGCCGGACAGGGGGGGACTAGCACAGATACGCAGTATTTT
CDR3 protein: CAAGQGGTSTDTQYF

V gene: TRBV5-1
clone size: once
D gene: TRBD1
J gene: TRBJ2-5
CDR3 DNA: TGCGCCAGCAGATTACTCGGGACAGGGGGCGAGACCCAGTACTTC
CDR3 protein: CASRLLGTGGETQYF

V gene: TRBV6-4
clone size: -
D gene: -
J gene: TRBJ2-7
CDR3 DNA: TGTGCCAGCAGTGACTCGATTCAGAAATATATCTACGAGCAGTACTTC
CDR3 protein: CASSDSIQKYIYEQYF

V gene: TRBV28
clone size: -
D gene: -
J gene: TRBJ1-1
CDR3 DNA: TGTGCCAGCATCCACCCGGGAGGCTTTCCTATGAACACTGAAGCTTTCTTT
CDR3 protein: CASIHPGGFPMNTEAFF

V gene: TRBV10-2
clone size: -
D gene: -
J gene: TRBJ2-1
CDR3 DNA: TGCGCCAGCAGCTATTACAATGAGCAGTTCTTC
CDR3 protein: CASSYYNEQFF

V gene: TRBV7-6
clone size: few
D gene: TRBD2
J gene: TRBJ2-3
CDR3 DNA: TGTGCCAGCAACAAAAGAGCGGGACCCACAGATACGCAGTATTTT
CDR3 protein: CASNKRAGPTDTQYF

V gene: TRBV19
clone size: -
D gene: -
J gene: TRBJ1-3
CDR3 DNA: TGTGCCAGTAGTCCCGGGCCCCAGTGGCGGATTAAAGGAAACACCATATATTTT
CDR3 protein: CASSPGPQWRIKGNTIYF

V gene: TRBV6-5
clone size: -
D gene: TRBD1
J gene: TRBJ2-7
CDR3 DNA: TGTGCCAGCAGTTACAGACAGGGGACCTTCTACGAGCAGTACTTC
CDR3 protein: CASSYRQGTFYEQYF

V gene: TRBV6-1
clone size: few
D gene: TRBD1
J gene: TRBJ1-5
CDR3 DNA: TGTGCCAGCAGATTGGACAGGCTCCAGCCCCAGCATTTT
CDR3 protein: CASRLDRLQPQHF

V gene: TRBV4-1
clone size: -
D gene: TRBD1
J gene: TRBJ2-7
CDR3 DNA: TGCGCCAGCAGGCAACAGGGGTCCGGCTACGAGCAGTACTTC
CDR3 protein: CASRQQGSGYEQYF

V gene: TRBV29-1
clone size: -
D gene: -
J gene: TRBJ2-3
CDR3 DNA: TGCAGCGTTGACGAGGTTTTAAACACAGATACGCAGTATTTT
CDR3 protein: CSVDEVLNTDTQYF

V gene: TRBV11-3
clone size: -
D gene: TRBD2
J gene: TRBJ2-1
CDR3 DNA: TGTGCCAGCAGCTTCAGAACTAGCGGACACAATGAGCAGTTCTTC
CDR3 protein: CASSFRTSGHNEQFF

V gene: TRBV2
clone size: once
D gene: -
J gene: TRBJ2-2
CDR3 DNA: TGTGCCAGCAGCCTTAGACAAAACACCGGGGAGCTGTTTTTT
CDR3 protein: CASSLRQNTGELFF

V gene: TRBV9
clone size: -
D gene: -
J gene: TRBJ1-2
CDR3 DNA: TGTGCCAGCAGCTCAGGGACAACAGCTAACTATGGCTACACCTTC
CDR3 protein: CASSSGTTANYGYTF

V gene: TRBV30
clone size: few
D gene: -
J gene: TRBJ2-2
CDR3 DNA: TGTGCCTGGAGTGTCTGGGACAAAAACACCGGGGAGCTGTTTTTT
CDR3 protein: CAWSVWDKNTGELFF

V gene: TRBV19
clone size: few
D gene: -
J gene: TRBJ1-4
CDR3 DNA: TGTGCCAGTAGTAGCTTCCAGGGATCTAATGAAAAACTGTTTTTT
CDR3 protein: CASSSFQGSNEKLFF

V gene: TRBV6-1
clone size: -
D gene: TRBD1
J gene: TRBJ1-1
CDR3 DNA: TGTGCCAGCAGTGTACTCCCCGGACAGGGTGGGACTGAAGCTTTCTTT
CDR3 protein: CASSVLPGQGGTEAFF

V gene: TRBV27
clone size: -
D gene: -
J gene: TRBJ1-2
CDR3 DNA: TGTGCCAGCAGTTATACAGGGAGCTATGGCTACACCTTC
CDR3 protein: CASSYTGSYGYTF

V gene: TRBV5-1
clone size: -
D gene: -
J gene: TRBJ1-3
CDR3 DNA: TGCGCCAGCAGTGAGGGAGGATTGCCGGGTGTAAACACCATATATTTT
CDR3 protein: CASSEGGLPGVNTIYF

V gene: TRBV19
clone size: few
D gene: TRBD2
J gene: TRBJ2-1
CDR3 DNA: TGTGCCAGTAGTCCTCTAGCGGGAGGGGACTACAATGAGCAGTTCTTC
CDR3 protein: CASSPLAGGDYNEQFF

V gene: TRBV2
clone size: -
D gene: -
J gene: TRBJ1-5
CDR3 DNA: TGTGCCAGCAGTAGTGAATTGTATCAGCCCCAGCATTTT
CDR3 protein: CASSSELYQPQHF

V gene: TRBV9
clone size: -
D gene: -
J gene: TRBJ2-1
CDR3 DNA: TGTGCCAGCAGCAAGCCGGGTCCTACCTACAATGAGCAGTTCTTC
CDR3 protein: CASSKPGPTYNEQFF

V gene: TRBV7-2
clone size: -
D gene: -
J gene: TRBJ1-4
CDR3 DNA: TGTGCCAGCAGCTTACTACAGGGCAGGGATGAAAAACTGTTTTTT
CDR3 protein: CASSLLQGRDEKLFF

V gene: TRBV6-1
clone size: -
D gene: -
J gene: TRBJ2-6
CDR3 DNA: TGTGCCAGCAGTGACGTGGGGGCCTCTGGGGCCAACGTCCTGACTTTC
CDR3 protein: CASSDVGASGANVLTF

V gene: TRBV29-1
clone size: many
D gene: TRBD2
J gene: TRBJ2-7
CDR3 DNA: TGCAGCGTCCCCGGGGGGGCTAGCGACATTTACGAGCAGTACTTC
CDR3 protein: CSVPGGASDIYEQYF

V gene: TRBV9
clone size: once
D gene: -
J gene: TRBJ1-3
CDR3 DNA: TGTGCCAGCAGCGCCAACTCTGGAAACACCATATATTTT
CDR3 protein: CASSANSGNTIYF